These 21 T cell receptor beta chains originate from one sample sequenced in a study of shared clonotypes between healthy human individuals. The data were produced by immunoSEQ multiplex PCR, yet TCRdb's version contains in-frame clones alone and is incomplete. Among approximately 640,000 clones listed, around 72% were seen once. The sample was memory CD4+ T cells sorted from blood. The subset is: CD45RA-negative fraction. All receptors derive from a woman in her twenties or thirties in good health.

The CDR3 here is CASSPDPRAKYEQYF. As DNA, the CDR3 is TGTGCCAGCAGCCCGGACCCCAGGGCGAAATACGAGCAGTACTTC. The genes are TRBV5-4 and TRBJ2-7; D possibly corresponds to TRBD1 (5 bases). Germline CDR1 SGHNT, CDR2 YYREEE (reference sequence). Trimming left V 4 bases short and J 4 bases short, with 18 bases between. The CDR3 length is 15 residues.

The CDR3 here is CASSRQGETQYF. The CDR3 DNA sequence: TGTGCCAGTAGTAGACAGGGAGAGACCCAGTACTTC. This chain connects TRBV19 to TRBJ2-5, with 7 bases aligning to TRBD1. CDR3 size: 12 residues. V trimming: 4 bases; J trimming: 4 bases; junction bases outside the gene matches: 0. In germline, CDR1 is LNHDA, CDR2 SQIVND (reference sequence).

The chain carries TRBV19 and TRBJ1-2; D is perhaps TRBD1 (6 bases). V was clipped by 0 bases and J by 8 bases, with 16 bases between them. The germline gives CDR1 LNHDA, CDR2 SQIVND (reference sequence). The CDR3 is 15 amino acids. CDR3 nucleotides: TGTGCCAGTAGTATAGACGCCGGCCAGGGGAAGGGCTACACCTTC. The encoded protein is CASSIDAGQGKGYTF.

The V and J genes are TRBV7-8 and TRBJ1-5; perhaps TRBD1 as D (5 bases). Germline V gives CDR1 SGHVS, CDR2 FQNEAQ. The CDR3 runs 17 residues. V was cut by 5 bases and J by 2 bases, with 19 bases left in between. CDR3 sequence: CASSVRLGREGNQPQHF. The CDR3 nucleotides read TGTGCCAGCAGCGTACGATTGGGGCGAGAGGGCAATCAGCCCCAGCATTTT.

The CDR3 region has the DNA TGTGCCAGCAGTCGAATCACAGATACGCAGTATTTT. It specifies CASSRITDTQYF. The gene calls are TRBV28 and TRBJ2-3; D is unclear. The germline V gene has CDR1 MDHEN and CDR2 SYDVKM. V was clipped by 5 bases and J by 2 bases, with 5 bases between them. The CDR3 extends over 12 amino acids.

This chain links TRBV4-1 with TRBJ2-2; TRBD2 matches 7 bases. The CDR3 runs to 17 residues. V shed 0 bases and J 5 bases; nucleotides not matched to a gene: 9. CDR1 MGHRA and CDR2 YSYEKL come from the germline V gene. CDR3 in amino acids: CASSQDRGGSRTGELFF. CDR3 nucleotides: TGCGCCAGCAGCCAAGATCGGGGCGGGAGTCGAACCGGGGAGCTGTTTTTT.

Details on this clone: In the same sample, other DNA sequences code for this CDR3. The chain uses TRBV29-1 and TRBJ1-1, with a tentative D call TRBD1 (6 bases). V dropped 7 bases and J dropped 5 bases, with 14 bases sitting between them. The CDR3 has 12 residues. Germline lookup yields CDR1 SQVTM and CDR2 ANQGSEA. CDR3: CSGGQTVTEAFF. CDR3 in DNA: TGCAGCGGAGGACAGACCGTGACTGAAGCTTTCTTT.

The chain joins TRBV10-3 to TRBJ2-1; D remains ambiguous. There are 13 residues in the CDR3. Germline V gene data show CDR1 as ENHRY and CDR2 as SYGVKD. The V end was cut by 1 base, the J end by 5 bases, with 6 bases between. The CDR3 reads CAISEFRNNEQFF. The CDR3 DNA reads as TGTGCCATCAGTGAGTTTCGGAACAATGAGCAGTTCTTC.

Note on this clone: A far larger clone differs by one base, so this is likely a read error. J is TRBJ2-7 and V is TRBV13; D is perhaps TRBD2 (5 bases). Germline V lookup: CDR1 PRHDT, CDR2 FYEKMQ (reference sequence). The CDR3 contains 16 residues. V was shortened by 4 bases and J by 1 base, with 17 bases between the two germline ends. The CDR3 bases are TGTGCCAGCAGCTCGCCCTTGGCGAGGGAGTCCTACGAGCAGTACTTC. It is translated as CASSSPLARESYEQYF.

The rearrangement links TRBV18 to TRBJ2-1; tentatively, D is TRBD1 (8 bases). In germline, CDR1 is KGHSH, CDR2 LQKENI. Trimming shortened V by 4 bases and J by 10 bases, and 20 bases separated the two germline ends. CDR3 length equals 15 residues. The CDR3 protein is CASSLRDRTSLEQFF. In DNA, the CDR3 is TGTGCCAGCTCACTCCGGGACAGGACTAGTCTCGAGCAGTTCTTC.

The CDR3 reads CASSEALSTEAFF. The DNA for the CDR3 is TGTGCCAGCAGTGAAGCGCTAAGTACTGAAGCTTTCTTT. The V gene is TRBV6-1, the J gene TRBJ1-1, with unresolved D. The V end was cut by 0 bases, the J end by 5 bases, with 7 bases between. This CDR3 has 13 amino acids. Germline CDR1 is MNHNS and CDR2 is SASEGT.

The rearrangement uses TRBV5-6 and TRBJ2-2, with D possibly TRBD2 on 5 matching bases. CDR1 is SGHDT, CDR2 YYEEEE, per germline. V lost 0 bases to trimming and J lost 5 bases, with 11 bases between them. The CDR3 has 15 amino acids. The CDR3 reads CASSLVSGVTGELFF. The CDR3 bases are TGTGCCAGCAGCTTGGTATCCGGGGTTACCGGGGAGCTGTTTTTT. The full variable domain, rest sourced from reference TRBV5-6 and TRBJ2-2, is DAGVTQSPTHLIKTRGQQVTLRCSPKSGHDTVSWYQQALGQGPQFIFQYYEEEERQRGNFPDRFSGHQFPNYSSELNVNALLLGDSALYLCASSLVSGVTGELFFGEGSRLTVL.

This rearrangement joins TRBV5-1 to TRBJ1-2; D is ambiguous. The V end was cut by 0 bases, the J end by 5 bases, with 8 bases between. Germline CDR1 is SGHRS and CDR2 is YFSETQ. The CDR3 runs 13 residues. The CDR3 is CASSLDSPYGYTF. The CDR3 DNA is TGCGCCAGCAGCTTGGACAGTCCTTATGGCTACACCTTC.

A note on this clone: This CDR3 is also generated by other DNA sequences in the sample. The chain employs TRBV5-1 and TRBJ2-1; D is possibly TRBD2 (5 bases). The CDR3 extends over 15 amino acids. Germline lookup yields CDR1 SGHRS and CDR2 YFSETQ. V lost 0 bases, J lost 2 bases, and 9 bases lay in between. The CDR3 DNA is TGCGCCAGCAGCTTGGATCGGGGAGCCTACAATGAGCAGTTCTTC. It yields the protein CASSLDRGAYNEQFF.

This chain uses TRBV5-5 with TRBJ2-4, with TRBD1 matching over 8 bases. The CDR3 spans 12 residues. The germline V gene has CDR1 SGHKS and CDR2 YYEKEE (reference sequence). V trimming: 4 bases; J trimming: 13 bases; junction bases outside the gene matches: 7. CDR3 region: CASSPAGGAQYF. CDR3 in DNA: TGTGCCAGCAGCCCGGCAGGGGGCGCGCAGTACTTC.

The CDR3 nucleotides are TGTGCCAGTAGCCCCGACAGGGCGGCGTACAATGAGCAGTTCTTC. It encodes CASSPDRAAYNEQFF. The chain uses TRBV19 and TRBJ2-1; 7 bases fit TRBD1. Trimming cost V 6 bases and J 4 bases; bases outside gene matches: 9. The germline V gene encodes CDR1 LNHDA and CDR2 SQIVND (reference sequence). The CDR3 sequence is 15 residues long.

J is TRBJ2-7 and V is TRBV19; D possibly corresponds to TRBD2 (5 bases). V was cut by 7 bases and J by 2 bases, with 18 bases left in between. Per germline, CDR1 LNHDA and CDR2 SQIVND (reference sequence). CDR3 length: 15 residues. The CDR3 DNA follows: TGTGCCAGTACCTACGCGCTAGGAGGTCCCTACGAGCAGTACTTC. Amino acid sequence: CASTYALGGPYEQYF.

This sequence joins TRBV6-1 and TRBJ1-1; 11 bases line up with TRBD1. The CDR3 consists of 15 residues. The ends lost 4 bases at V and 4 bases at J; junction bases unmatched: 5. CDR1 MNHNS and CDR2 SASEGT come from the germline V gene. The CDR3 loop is CASSAPGTGGTEAFF. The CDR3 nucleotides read TGTGCCAGCAGTGCACCCGGGACAGGGGGCACTGAAGCTTTCTTT.

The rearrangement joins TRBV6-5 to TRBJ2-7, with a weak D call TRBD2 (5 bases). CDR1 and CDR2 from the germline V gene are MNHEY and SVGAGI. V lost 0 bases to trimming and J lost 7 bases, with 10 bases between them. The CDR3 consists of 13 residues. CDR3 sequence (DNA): TGTGCCAGCAGTTACTCGGACTTTATGGAGCAGTACTTC. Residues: CASSYSDFMEQYF.

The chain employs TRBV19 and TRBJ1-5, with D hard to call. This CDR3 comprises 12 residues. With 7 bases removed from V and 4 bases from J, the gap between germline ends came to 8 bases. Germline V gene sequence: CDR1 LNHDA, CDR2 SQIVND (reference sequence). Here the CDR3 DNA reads TGTGCCAGTAAGGACCCTAATCAGCCCCAGCATTTT. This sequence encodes CASKDPNQPQHF.

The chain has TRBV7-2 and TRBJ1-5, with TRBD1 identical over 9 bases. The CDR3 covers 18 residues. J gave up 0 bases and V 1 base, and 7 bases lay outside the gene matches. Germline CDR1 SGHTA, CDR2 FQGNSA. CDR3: CASSLDDRGGYSNQPQHF. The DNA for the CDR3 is TGTGCCAGCAGCTTAGATGACAGGGGGGGATATAGCAATCAGCCCCAGCATTTT.